A single sample gave rise to the 25 T cell receptor beta chains below, sequenced in a study of OX40 agonist ivuxolimab in advanced cancers. Repertoires were generated with immunoSEQ multiplex PCR, while TCRdb's copy carries only in-frame clones and drops some. The sample shows tens of thousands of clones, roughly 79% of them seen only once. Sequencing used CD4+ or CD8+ T cells sorted from blood, obtained in a trial of the OX40 agonist ivuxolimab. The receptors originated from an adult with an advanced solid tumor such as melanoma, head and neck, liver or kidney cancer.

V usage is TRBV4-1 and J usage is TRBJ1-6; 8 bases are shared with TRBD1. The V gene end was trimmed by 3 bases and the J gene end by 8 bases; junction bases not matched to a gene: 12. The CDR3 length is 17 residues. CDR1 and CDR2 (germline): MGHRA, YSYEKL. The CDR3 sequence: CASSQESRGRADSPLHF. CDR3 DNA: TGCGCCAGCAGCCAGGAGAGCAGGGGGCGAGCGGATTCACCCCTCCACTTT.

This chain uses TRBV14 with TRBJ2-7; possibly TRBD1 or TRBD2 for D (6 bases each). This CDR3 region has 15 residues. Germline CDR1 is SGHDN and CDR2 is FVKESK. Trimming took off 1 base at V and 6 bases at J, with 16 bases between the two ends. The DNA for the CDR3 is TGTGCCAGCAGCCAAGTAACTAGCAGGGGAGGCGAGCAGTACTTC. Encoded protein: CASSQVTSRGGEQYF.

The rearrangement uses TRBV4-1 and TRBJ2-1; tentative D call: TRBD2 (6 bases). Germline V CDR1 and CDR2: MGHRA, YSYEKL. Trimming pared 1 base from V and 2 bases from J, leaving 12 bases between. This CDR3 spans 16 amino acids. Here the CDR3 reads CASSQAEGGTYNEQFF. CDR3 sequence (DNA): TGCGCCAGCAGCCAAGCGGAGGGAGGAACCTACAATGAGCAGTTCTTC.

V and J are TRBV6-5 and TRBJ2-7; no definite D call. Trimming cost V 0 bases and J 2 bases, with 8 bases left between them. In germline, CDR1 is MNHEY, CDR2 SVGAGI. CDR3 length: 14 amino acids. CDR3 residues: CASSYSPRTYEQYF. The CDR3 DNA reads as TGTGCCAGCAGTTACTCGCCCAGAACCTACGAGCAGTACTTC.

J is TRBJ2-7 and V is TRBV28; D perhaps matches TRBD1 (5 bases). Germline CDR1 reads MDHEN; CDR2 reads SYDVKM. Trimming took 7 bases from V and 0 from J, leaving 13 bases between them. The CDR3 spans 14 residues. The DNA of the CDR3 is TGTGCCAGCATGGGCGGACATTACTCCTACGAGCAGTACGTC. Protein product: CASMGGHYSYEQYV.

This chain links TRBV5-4 with TRBJ2-7; 9 nucleotides align to TRBD1. This CDR3 is built from 15 residues. The germline CDR1 and CDR2 sequences are SGHNT and YYREEE (reference sequence). The junction had 3 bases not matched to a gene; V was cut back by 0 bases and J by 2 bases. CDR3 nucleotides: TGTGCCAGCAGCTTGGAGGGACAGGGCCCCTACGAGCAGTACGTC. Its protein is CASSLEGQGPYEQYV.

The rearrangement links TRBV2 to TRBJ2-7, with 7 bases aligning to TRBD1. V was pared by 3 bases and J by 6 bases, with 14 bases of the junction left unmatched. Germline lookup yields CDR1 SNHLY and CDR2 FYNNEI. The CDR3 spans 16 residues. The CDR3 nucleotides read TGTGCCAGCAGTGACCCTTCGACAGGGACCCCTACCGAGCAGTACTTC. Translation: CASSDPSTGTPTEQYF.

The rearrangement joins TRBV6-5 to TRBJ2-7, with 9 nucleotides matching TRBD1. CDR1 and CDR2 from the germline V gene are MNHEY and SVGAGI. V shed 7 bases and J 3 bases; nucleotides not matched to a gene: 10. This CDR3 spans 15 amino acids. The CDR3 DNA reads as TGTGCCAGCAATTCACATACGGACAGGGGCTACGAGCAGTACGTC. Amino acids: CASNSHTDRGYEQYV.

The gene calls are TRBV6-6 and TRBJ1-5; D uncertain. The V gene's germline CDR1 is MNHNY and CDR2 SVGAGI (reference sequence). Trimming pared 0 bases from V and 7 bases from J, leaving 16 bases between. This CDR3 is built from 16 residues. In DNA, the CDR3 is TGTGCCAGCAGTTACTCGAGTAGCCCCTTGGAACAGCCCCAGCATTTT. As protein: CASSYSSSPLEQPQHF.

The chain has TRBV9 and TRBJ1-1; D is ambiguous. This CDR3 has 14 residues. Between the trimmed V and J ends, which lost 0 bases and 2 bases, there was a span of 8 bases. The germline V gene encodes CDR1 SGDLS and CDR2 YYNGEE. CDR3 loop: CASSVEGFNTEAFF. The DNA of the CDR3 is TGTGCCAGCAGCGTAGAAGGGTTCAACACTGAAGCTTTCTTT.

This chain joins TRBV9 and TRBJ1-4; TRBD1 agrees at 7 bases. The junction had 13 bases not matched to a gene; V was cut back by 7 bases and J by 1 base. The CDR3 spans 17 residues. Per germline, CDR1 SGDLS and CDR2 YYNGEE. This CDR3 reads CASANTRGPETNEKLFF. The DNA for the CDR3 is TGTGCCAGCGCCAACACAAGGGGGCCGGAAACTAATGAAAAACTGTTTTTT.

A note on this clone: The sample holds other DNA sequences that translate to the same CDR3. The chain uses TRBV9 and TRBJ2-7, with D unresolved. CDR3 length: 12 amino acids. Trimming removed 3 bases from V and 2 bases from J, with 6 bases in between. Germline CDR1 SGDLS, CDR2 YYNGEE. The CDR3 is CASSGDTYEQYF. The CDR3 DNA sequence: TGTGCCAGCAGCGGCGATACCTACGAGCAGTACTTC. The variable domain in full, with the rest retrieved from reference TRBV9 and TRBJ2-7, is DSGVTQTPKHLITATGQRVTLRCSPRSGDLSVYWYQQSLDQGLQFLIQYYNGEERAKGNILERFSAQQFPDLHSELNLSSLELGDSALYFCASSGDTYEQYFGPGTRLTVT.

This clone was seen just once. J is TRBJ2-2 and V is TRBV27, with TRBD2 matching 8 bases. Germline assignment: CDR1 MNHEY and CDR2 SMNVEV (reference sequence). The CDR3 is made up of 16 amino acids. Trimming at V came to 6 bases and at J to 5 bases, leaving 11 bases not matched to a gene. This CDR3 reads CASSLIAGQETGELFF. The CDR3 nucleotides read TGTGCCAGCAGCCTGATAGCGGGGCAAGAAACCGGGGAGCTGTTTTTT.

This chain uses TRBV27 with TRBJ1-1; 9 bases agree with TRBD1. The CDR3 contains 15 residues. CDR1 is MNHEY, CDR2 SMNVEV, per germline (reference sequence). The trim removed 5 bases at V and 0 bases at J, leaving 4 bases unmatched. The CDR3 loop reads CASSIGTGLNTEAFF. CDR3 nucleotides: TGTGCCAGCAGTATCGGGACAGGGTTGAACACTGAAGCTTTCTTT.

The chain joins TRBV7-8 to TRBJ1-5; D not resolved. The CDR3 length is 14 residues. Germline V gene data show CDR1 as SGHVS and CDR2 as FQNEAQ. V lost 5 bases and J 2 bases, leaving 10 bases between the germline ends. DNA of the CDR3: TGTGCCAGCAGCCTCCCAGGAGGCAATCAGCCCCAGCATTTT. It encodes CASSLPGGNQPQHF. The complete variable domain, with remaining parts taken from reference TRBV7-8 and TRBJ1-5, reads GAGVSQSPRYKVAKRGQDVALRCDPISGHVSLFWYQQALGQGPEFLTYFQNEAQLDKSGLPSDRFFAERPEGSVSTLKIQRTQQEDSAVYLCASSLPGGNQPQHFGDGTRLSIL.

The gene calls are TRBV28 and TRBJ1-5; possibly TRBD1 for D (5 bases). The V end was cut by 3 bases, the J end by 3 bases, with 12 bases between. The CDR3 spans 15 residues. Germline lookup yields CDR1 MDHEN and CDR2 SYDVKM. CDR3 amino acids: CASSFRQGLNQPQHF. As DNA, the CDR3 is TGTGCCAGCAGTTTTAGGCAGGGCCTCAATCAGCCCCAGCATTTT.

CDR3 protein: CASSISTSGRAFEWDEQFF. The CDR3 DNA follows: TGTGCCAGTAGTATCTCCACTAGCGGGAGGGCTTTTGAATGGGATGAGCAGTTCTTC. The chain uses TRBV19 and TRBJ2-1; 13 nucleotides align to TRBD2. J was trimmed by 8 bases and V by 3 bases; bases with no gene match: 16. The germline CDR1 and CDR2 sequences are LNHDA and SQIVND (reference sequence). There are 19 residues in the CDR3.

This clone is labeled as medium-sized. The chain uses TRBV27 and TRBJ1-1, with a tentative D call TRBD1 (6 bases). CDR1 is MNHEY, CDR2 SMNVEV, per germline (reference sequence). The V gene lost 5 bases and the J gene lost 4 bases, with 11 bases spanning the gap. The CDR3 contains 13 residues. In DNA, the CDR3 is TGTGCCAGCAGTACTGGACAGAGCACTGAAGCTTTCTTT. Protein product: CASSTGQSTEAFF.

This chain uses TRBV27 with TRBJ1-2; 9 bases are a match to TRBD1. Germline values: CDR1 MNHEY, CDR2 SMNVEV (reference sequence). CDR3 length: 18 amino acids. V lost 3 bases, J lost 4 bases, and 15 bases stayed unmatched. CDR3 DNA: TGTGCCAGCAGTTTTAATTCTGGGACAGGGCCTAATATCTATGGCTACACCTTC. Translating gives CASSFNSGTGPNIYGYTF.

This rearrangement joins TRBV29-1 to TRBJ1-2, with unresolved D. The CDR3 runs to 14 residues. Germline loops: CDR1 SQVTM, CDR2 ANQGSEA. Trimming cost V 3 bases and J 1 base, with 12 bases left between them. CDR3 amino acids: CSVELVDNNYGYTF. DNA of the CDR3: TGCAGCGTTGAGTTGGTCGACAATAACTATGGCTACACCTTC.

The chain employs TRBV7-9 and TRBJ2-1; the match to TRBD2 covers 7 bases. Germline lookup yields CDR1 SEHNR and CDR2 FQNEAQ (reference sequence). The trim removed 5 bases at V and 4 bases at J, leaving 8 bases unmatched. CDR3 length: 15 residues. CDR3 sequence (DNA): TGTGCCAGCAGCCCCGGGACTACAAATTACAATGAGCAGTTCTTC. The encoded protein is CASSPGTTNYNEQFF.

V is TRBV18 and J is TRBJ2-6; 7 bases fit TRBD1. Losses at the gene ends were 2 bases for V and 2 bases for J; bases not matched to a gene: 6. Germline values: CDR1 KGHSH, CDR2 LQKENI. The CDR3 extends over 17 amino acids. For the CDR3, the DNA is TGTGCCAGCTCACCAGTGACCCAGGGGGCTGGGGCCAACGTCCTGACTTTC. This codes for CASSPVTQGAGANVLTF.

The gene calls are TRBV7-2 and TRBJ1-5; D perhaps matches TRBD1 (5 bases). This CDR3 has 15 amino acids. Germline V gene data show CDR1 as SGHTA and CDR2 as FQGNSA. V was clipped by 5 bases and J by 1 base, with 12 bases between them. The CDR3 region has the DNA TGTGCCAGCAGCACCTGGGGGGGAAGCAATCAGCCCCAGCATTTT. Amino acids: CASSTWGGSNQPQHF.

The chain links TRBV10-3 to TRBJ2-6, with D unclear. V was shortened by 4 bases and J by 0 bases, with 13 bases between the two germline ends. Germline CDR1 reads ENHRY; CDR2 reads SYGVKD. The CDR3 sequence is 17 residues long. CDR3 loop: CAISVSGDRSGANVLTF. CDR3 in DNA: TGTGCCATCAGTGTGTCAGGTGATCGCTCTGGGGCCAACGTCCTGACTTTC.

The V and J genes are TRBV6-5 and TRBJ1-1; maybe TRBD1 (5 bases). The CDR3 has 12 residues. Looked up from germline, CDR1 is MNHEY and CDR2 is SVGAGI. Trimming removed 6 bases from V and 6 bases from J, with 11 bases in between. The CDR3 spells CASSSGNPEAFF. The CDR3, as DNA: TGTGCCAGCAGCTCAGGGAATCCTGAAGCTTTCTTT.